This TCR beta chain emerged from a study of shared clonotypes between healthy human individuals. TCRdb's copy holds only in-frame clones and misses some; the assay was immunoSEQ multiplex PCR. This table has some 690,000 clones, less than 95% appearing once. From germline, CDR1 is SGHVS and CDR2 FNYEAQ. This CDR3 comprises 17 residues. V was shortened by 5 bases and J by 1 base, with 19 bases between the two germline ends. Researchers reported that CD8 memory united CD45RO+ cells with CCR7-negative CD45RA+ TemRA cells. The V call is TRBV7-6, the J call TRBJ2-3, with unresolved D. The specimen sequenced was memory CD8+ T cells from PBMCs. The subset denotes: CD45RO+ cells pooled with CCR7-negative TemRA cells. This receptor was identified in a man aged 18-30 years in good health. Some clones in this sample may be carry-over from other donors' samples. As DNA, the CDR3 is TGTGCCAGCAGCCCCCGAAGACCGGAACCGGGCACAGATACGCAGTATTTT. Its translation: CASSPRRPEPGTDTQYF.